This T cell receptor beta chain was found in a study of blood T cell repertoires in COVID-19. Study overall: COVID-19 samples from acute and convalescent phases originated in the United States, Italy and Spain.

Clones were read by immunoSEQ multiplex PCR, and TCRdb kept only the in-frame ones, dropping some. The top ten hold approximately 10% of the sample, which has 140,000 or so clones, approximately 90% seen once. V shed 3 bases, J shed 2 bases, and the junction held 3 bases outside the gene matches. Germline V gives CDR1 SGHTA, CDR2 FQGNSA. The CDR3 runs 16 residues. The sample consisted of peripheral blood. The chain joins TRBV7-2 to TRBJ2-5; 13 nucleotides align to TRBD2. The receptor comes from a woman of 80 years or more with acute or convalescent COVID-19. The CDR3 DNA reads TGTGCCAGCAGCTTGACTAGCGGGGGGTATCAAGAGACCCAGTACTTC. This encodes CASSLTSGGYQETQYF.